This entry lists 7 T cell receptor beta chains sequenced from one sample in a study of glioma-infiltrating T cells after dendritic cell vaccination. The protocol was immunoSEQ multiplex PCR, while the TCRdb copy is restricted to in-frame clones and leaves out a portion. This table has about 99,000 clones, roughly 76% appearing once. The material was blood, obtained before dendritic cell vaccination. These receptors all stem from a human donor with glioblastoma.

This clone showed up just a few times. This chain joins TRBV10-3 and TRBJ1-2, with TRBD1 matching over 10 bases. The CDR3 loop spans 14 amino acids. Trimming took 5 bases from V and 5 from J; bases not matched to a gene: 5. Germline V gene data show CDR1 as ENHRY and CDR2 as SYGVKD. The DNA for the CDR3 is TGTGCCATCAGTAGCCCGGGACAGGGGTATGGCTACACCTTC. Protein: CAISSPGQGYGYTF.

V is TRBV5-4 and J is TRBJ2-6, with D hard to call. CDR3 length: 16 residues. V lost 0 bases and J 5 bases, leaving 12 bases between the germline ends. Germline V gives CDR1 SGHNT, CDR2 YYREEE (reference sequence). CDR3 coding DNA: TGTGCCAGCAGCTTGGCCTGGCGCGACAGGGCCAACGTCCTGACTTTC. Its translation is CASSLAWRDRANVLTF.

The chain links TRBV6-1 to TRBJ2-5, with 9 bases aligning to TRBD2. The CDR3 is 16 residues long. V shed 2 bases and J 2 bases; nucleotides not matched to a gene: 6. The germline gives CDR1 MNHNS, CDR2 SASEGT. The DNA of the CDR3 is TGTGCCAGCAGTGAATTGCTAGCGGGGAGTCAAGAGACCCAGTACTTC. It codes for CASSELLAGSQETQYF.

The chain recombines TRBV5-4 with TRBJ2-5, with 7 bases that match TRBD1. The J call may be incorrect, as the DNA end agrees better with TRBJ2-7. The germline CDR1 and CDR2 sequences are SGHNT and YYREEE (reference sequence). CDR3 length: 14 residues. The CDR3 spells CASSPTQGNYEQYF. DNA of the CDR3: TGTGCCAGCAGCCCAACACAGGGGAACTACGAGCAGTACTTC.

This clone is large by share. This sequence joins TRBV4-3 and TRBJ2-3; a weak D match, TRBD2 (5 bases). With 4 bases removed from V and 4 bases from J, the gap between germline ends came to 18 bases. This CDR3 spans 16 amino acids. The V gene's germline CDR1 is LGHNA and CDR2 YSLEER. The CDR3 here is CASSLRQGGRADTQYF. The CDR3 nucleotides are TGCGCCAGCAGCCTGAGGCAAGGAGGTCGCGCAGATACGCAGTATTTT.

The chain carries TRBV7-2 and TRBJ2-1; D is unclear. Trimming took 1 base from V and 0 from J, leaving 7 bases between them. Germline CDR1 and CDR2: SGHTA and FQGNSA. The CDR3 has 15 residues. The CDR3 spells CASSLGASSYNEQFF. CDR3 DNA: TGTGCCAGCAGCTTAGGGGCGAGCTCCTACAATGAGCAGTTCTTC.

J is TRBJ1-2 and V is TRBV5-5; weak D call: TRBD1 (5 bases). Trimming left V 0 bases short and J 10 bases short, with 16 bases between. This CDR3 contains 14 residues. CDR1 is SGHKS and CDR2 is YYEKEE in the germline V gene (reference sequence). The CDR3 DNA is TGTGCCAGCAGCTTGGCTGCCGACAGCGTAAACTACACCTTC. Translation: CASSLAADSVNYTF. The full variable domain, with the rest looked up from reference TRBV5-5 and TRBJ1-2, is DAGVTQSPTHLIKTRGQQVTLRCSPISGHKSVSWYQQVLGQGPQFIFQYYEKEERGRGNFPDRFSARQFPNYSSELNVNALLLGDSALYLCASSLAADSVNYTFGSGTRLTVV.